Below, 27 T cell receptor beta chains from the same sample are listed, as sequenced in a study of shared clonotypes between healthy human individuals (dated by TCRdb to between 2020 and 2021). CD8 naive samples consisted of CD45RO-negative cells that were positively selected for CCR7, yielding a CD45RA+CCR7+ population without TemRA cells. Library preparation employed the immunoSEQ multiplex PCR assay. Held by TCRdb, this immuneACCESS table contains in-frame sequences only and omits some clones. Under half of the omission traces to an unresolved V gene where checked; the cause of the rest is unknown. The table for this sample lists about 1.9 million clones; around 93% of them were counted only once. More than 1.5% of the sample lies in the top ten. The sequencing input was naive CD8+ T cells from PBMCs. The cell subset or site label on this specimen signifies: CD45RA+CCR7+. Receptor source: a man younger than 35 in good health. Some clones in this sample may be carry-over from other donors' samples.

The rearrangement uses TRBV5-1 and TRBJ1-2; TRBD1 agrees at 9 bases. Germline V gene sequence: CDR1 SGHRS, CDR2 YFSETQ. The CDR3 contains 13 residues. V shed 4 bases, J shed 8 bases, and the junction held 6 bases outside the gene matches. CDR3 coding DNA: TGCGCCAGCAGCCTGGGGGACAGGGTGGGCTACACCTTC. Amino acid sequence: CASSLGDRVGYTF.

The CDR3 loop reads CASSLVAGTYNEQFF. The DNA for the CDR3 is TGTGCCAGCAGCTTAGTGGCCGGAACGTACAATGAGCAGTTCTTC. This chain joins TRBV13 and TRBJ2-1; D gene ambiguous. Trimming cost V 1 base and J 4 bases, with 11 bases left between them. Germline V lookup: CDR1 PRHDT, CDR2 FYEKMQ (reference sequence). CDR3 length: 15 amino acids.

CDR3 sequence reads: CASSSLTVSSYEQYF. CDR3 sequence (DNA): TGTGCCAGCAGTTCCCTGACAGTGAGCTCCTACGAGCAGTACTTC. V usage is TRBV28 and J usage is TRBJ2-7, with D possibly being TRBD1 (5 bases). In germline, CDR1 is MDHEN, CDR2 SYDVKM. The CDR3 loop spans 15 amino acids. Trimming took off 4 bases at V and 0 bases at J, with 13 bases between the two ends.

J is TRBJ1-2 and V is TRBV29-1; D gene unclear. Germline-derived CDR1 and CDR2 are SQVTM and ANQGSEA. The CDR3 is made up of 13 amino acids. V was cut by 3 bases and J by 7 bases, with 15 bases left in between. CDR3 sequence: CSVDSREPGGYTF. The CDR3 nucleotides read TGCAGCGTTGATTCCCGGGAGCCAGGTGGCTACACCTTC.

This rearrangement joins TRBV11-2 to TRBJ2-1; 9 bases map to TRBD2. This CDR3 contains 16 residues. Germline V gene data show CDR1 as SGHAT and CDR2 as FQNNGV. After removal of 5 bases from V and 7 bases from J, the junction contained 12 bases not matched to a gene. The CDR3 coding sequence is TGTGCCAGCAGCCGCGCCCGCGGGAGGGTCGGTAATGAGCAGTTCTTC. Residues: CASSRARGRVGNEQFF. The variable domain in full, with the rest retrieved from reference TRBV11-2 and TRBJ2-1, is EAGVAQSPRYKIIEKRQSVAFWCNPISGHATLYWYQQILGQGPKLLIQFQNNGVVDDSQLPKDRFSAERLKGVDSTLKIQPAKLEDSAVYLCASSRARGRVGNEQFFGPGTRLTVL.

CDR3 bases: TGTGCCAGCAGTGAAGGAGGGCGACAGGGGGTCTTTGAAAAACTGTTTTTT. This sequence encodes CASSEGGRQGVFEKLFF. The chain links TRBV6-1 to TRBJ1-4, with TRBD1 matching over 9 bases. Germline-derived CDR1 and CDR2 are MNHNS and SASEGT. With 1 base clipped from V and 7 bases from J, the junction kept 10 bases outside the gene matches. The CDR3 has 17 residues.

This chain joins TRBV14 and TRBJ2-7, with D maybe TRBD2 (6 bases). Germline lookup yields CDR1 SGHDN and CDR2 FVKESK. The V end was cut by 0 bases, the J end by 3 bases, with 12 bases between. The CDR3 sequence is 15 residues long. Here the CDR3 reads CASSQEGLARYEQYF. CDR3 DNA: TGTGCCAGCAGCCAAGAGGGGCTAGCGCGCTACGAGCAGTACTTC.

CDR3 in amino acids: CASSQDLRPSYEQYF. The CDR3 DNA reads TGCGCCAGCAGCCAAGATCTTCGGCCCTCCTACGAGCAGTACTTC. The gene calls are TRBV4-3 and TRBJ2-7; D ambiguous. The CDR3 is 15 amino acids. V was shortened by 0 bases and J by 0 bases, with 9 bases between the two germline ends. CDR1 is LGHNA, CDR2 YSLEER, per germline.

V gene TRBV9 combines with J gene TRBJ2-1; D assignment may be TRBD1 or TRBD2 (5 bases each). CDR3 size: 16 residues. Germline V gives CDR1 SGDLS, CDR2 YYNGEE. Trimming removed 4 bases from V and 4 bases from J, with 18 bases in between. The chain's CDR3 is CASSPTWGLQYNEQFF. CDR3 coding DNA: TGTGCCAGCAGCCCGACTTGGGGGTTACAATACAATGAGCAGTTCTTC.

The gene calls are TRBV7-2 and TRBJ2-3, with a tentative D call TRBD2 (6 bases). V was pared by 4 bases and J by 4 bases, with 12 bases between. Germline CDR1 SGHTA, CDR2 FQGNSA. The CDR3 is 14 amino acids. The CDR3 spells CASSWLSSADTQYF. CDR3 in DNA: TGTGCCAGCAGCTGGCTTTCTAGCGCAGATACGCAGTATTTT.

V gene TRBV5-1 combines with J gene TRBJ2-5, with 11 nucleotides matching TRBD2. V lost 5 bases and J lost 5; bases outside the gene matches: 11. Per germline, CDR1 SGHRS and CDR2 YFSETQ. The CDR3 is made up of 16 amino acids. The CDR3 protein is CASSDFSGRAGETQYF. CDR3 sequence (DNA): TGCGCCAGCAGTGACTTTAGCGGGAGGGCGGGGGAGACCCAGTACTTC.

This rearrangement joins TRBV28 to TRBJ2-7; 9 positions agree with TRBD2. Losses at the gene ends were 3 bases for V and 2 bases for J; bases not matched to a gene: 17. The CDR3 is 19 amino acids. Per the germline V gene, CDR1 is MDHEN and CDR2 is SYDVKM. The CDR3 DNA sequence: TGTGCCAGCAGTTTTCACCTAGCGGGACCATATGCTAACCCCTACGAGCAGTACTTC. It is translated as CASSFHLAGPYANPYEQYF.

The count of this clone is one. DNA of the CDR3: TGCGCCAGCAGTGAGGACAGGGTTCAGCCCCAGCATTTT. It codes for CASSEDRVQPQHF. The gene calls are TRBV10-2 and TRBJ1-5, with 7 nucleotides matching TRBD1. Germline assignment: CDR1 WSHSY and CDR2 SAAADI. Losses at the gene ends were 2 bases for V and 6 bases for J; bases not matched to a gene: 1. CDR3 length: 13 residues.

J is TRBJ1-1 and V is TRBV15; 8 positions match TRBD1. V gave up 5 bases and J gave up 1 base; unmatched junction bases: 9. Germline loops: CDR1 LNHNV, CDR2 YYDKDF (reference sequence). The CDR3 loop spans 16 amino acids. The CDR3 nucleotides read TGTGCCACCAGCTCTAGGGCTCAGGGGGCGAACACTGAAGCTTTCTTT. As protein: CATSSRAQGANTEAFF.

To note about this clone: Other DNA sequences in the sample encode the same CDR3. The CDR3 coding sequence is TGTGCCAGCAGCTCGGGGGACGGCTACGAGCAGTACTTC. Encoded protein: CASSSGDGYEQYF. The chain is built from TRBV7-9 and TRBJ2-7, with D perhaps matching TRBD2 (6 bases). The CDR3 extends over 13 amino acids. Trimming left V 4 bases short and J 3 bases short, with 10 bases between. Germline V gives CDR1 SEHNR, CDR2 FQNEAQ (reference sequence).

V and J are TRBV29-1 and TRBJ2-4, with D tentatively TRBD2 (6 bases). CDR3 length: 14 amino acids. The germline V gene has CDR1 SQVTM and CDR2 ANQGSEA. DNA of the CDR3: TGCGTAGGAAGGAGGGGATTAGCCAAAAACATTCAGTACTTC. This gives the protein CVGRRGLAKNIQYF.

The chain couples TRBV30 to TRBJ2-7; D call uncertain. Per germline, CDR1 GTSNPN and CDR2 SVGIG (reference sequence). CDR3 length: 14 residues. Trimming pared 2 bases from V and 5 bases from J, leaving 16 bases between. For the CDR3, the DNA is TGTGCCTGGAGTCATGAAGACCTCGGCCACGAGCAGTACTTC. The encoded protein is CAWSHEDLGHEQYF.

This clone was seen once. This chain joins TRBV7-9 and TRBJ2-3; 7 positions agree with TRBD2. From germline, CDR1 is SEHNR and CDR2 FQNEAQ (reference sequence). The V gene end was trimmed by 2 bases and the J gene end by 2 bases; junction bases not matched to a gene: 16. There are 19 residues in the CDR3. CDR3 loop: CASSLPLSGMTRSTDTQYF. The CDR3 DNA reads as TGTGCCAGCAGCTTACCCCTCAGCGGGATGACAAGATCCACAGATACGCAGTATTTT.

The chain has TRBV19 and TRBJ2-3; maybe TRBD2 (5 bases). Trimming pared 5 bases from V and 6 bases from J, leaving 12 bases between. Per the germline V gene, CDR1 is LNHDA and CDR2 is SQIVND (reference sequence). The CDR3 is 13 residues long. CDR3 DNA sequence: TGTGCCAGTAGTGAAATGCCGGGGGATACGCAGTATTTT. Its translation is CASSEMPGDTQYF. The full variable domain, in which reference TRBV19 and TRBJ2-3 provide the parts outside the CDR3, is DGGITQSPKYLFRKEGQNVTLSCEQNLNHDAMYWYRQDPGQGLRLIYYSQIVNDFQKGDIAEGYSVSREKKESFPLTVTSAQKNPTAFYLCASSEMPGDTQYFGPGTRLTVL.

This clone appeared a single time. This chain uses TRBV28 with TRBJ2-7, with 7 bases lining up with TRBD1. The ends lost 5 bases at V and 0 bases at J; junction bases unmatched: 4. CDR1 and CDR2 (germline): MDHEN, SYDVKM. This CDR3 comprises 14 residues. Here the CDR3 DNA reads TGTGCCAGCAGTATCGACAGGGCCTCCTACGAGCAGTACTTC. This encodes CASSIDRASYEQYF.

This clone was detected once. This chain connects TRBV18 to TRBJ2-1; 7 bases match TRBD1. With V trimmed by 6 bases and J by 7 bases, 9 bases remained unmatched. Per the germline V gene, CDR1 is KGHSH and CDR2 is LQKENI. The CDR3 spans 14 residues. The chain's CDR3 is CASSPSRGRNEQFF. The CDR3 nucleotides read TGTGCCAGCTCCCCCTCGAGGGGGCGTAATGAGCAGTTCTTC.

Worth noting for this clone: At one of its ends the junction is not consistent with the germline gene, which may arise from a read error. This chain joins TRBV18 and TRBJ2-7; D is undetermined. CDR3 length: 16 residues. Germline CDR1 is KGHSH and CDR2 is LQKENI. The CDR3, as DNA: TGTGCCAGCTCATCACCCCTACTGGCAGCCGACCACGAGCAGTACTTC. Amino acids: CASSSPLLAADHEQYF.

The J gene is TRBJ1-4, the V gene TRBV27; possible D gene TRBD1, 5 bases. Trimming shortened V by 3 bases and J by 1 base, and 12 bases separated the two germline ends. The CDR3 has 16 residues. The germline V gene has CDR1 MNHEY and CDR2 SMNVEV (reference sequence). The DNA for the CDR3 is TGTGCCAGCAGTTTCGGCGGGGGAGGAACTAATGAAAAACTGTTTTTT. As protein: CASSFGGGGTNEKLFF.

The CDR3, as DNA: TGTGCCAGCAGCCGCTTGGCCAGCCCCTCCTACAATGAGCAGTTCTTC. This translates into CASSRLASPSYNEQFF. V usage is TRBV7-6 and J usage is TRBJ2-1, with D uncertain. Trimming cost V 5 bases and J 0 bases, with 14 bases left between them. Germline CDR1 reads SGHVS; CDR2 reads FNYEAQ. The CDR3 runs 16 residues.

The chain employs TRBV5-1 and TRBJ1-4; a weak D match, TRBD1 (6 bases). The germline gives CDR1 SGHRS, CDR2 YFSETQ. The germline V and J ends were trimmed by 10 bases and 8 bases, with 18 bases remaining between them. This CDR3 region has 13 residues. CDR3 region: CASPRGKREKLFF. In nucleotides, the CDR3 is TGCGCCTCCCCGAGGGGGAAAAGGGAAAAACTGTTTTTT. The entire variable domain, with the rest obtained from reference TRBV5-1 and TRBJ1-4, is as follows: KAGVTQTPRYLIKTRGQQVTLSCSPISGHRSVSWYQQTPGQGLQFLFEYFSETQRNKGNFPGRFSGRQFSNSRSEMNVSTLELGDSALYLCASPRGKREKLFFGSGTQLSVL.

DNA of the CDR3: TGTGCCAGCAGCTTTCCAGACGCCGTAAAAACTGAAGCTTTCTTT. Translation: CASSFPDAVKTEAFF. The genes are TRBV7-9 and TRBJ1-1; D gene unclear. CDR3 length equals 15 residues. Trimming removed 3 bases at V and 5 bases at J, with 16 bases between. Per germline, CDR1 SEHNR and CDR2 FQNEAQ (reference sequence).

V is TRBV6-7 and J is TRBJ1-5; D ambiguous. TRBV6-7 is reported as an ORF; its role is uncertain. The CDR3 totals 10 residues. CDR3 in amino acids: CITEGQPQHF. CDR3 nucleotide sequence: TGTATCACCGAAGGCCAGCCCCAGCATTTT.